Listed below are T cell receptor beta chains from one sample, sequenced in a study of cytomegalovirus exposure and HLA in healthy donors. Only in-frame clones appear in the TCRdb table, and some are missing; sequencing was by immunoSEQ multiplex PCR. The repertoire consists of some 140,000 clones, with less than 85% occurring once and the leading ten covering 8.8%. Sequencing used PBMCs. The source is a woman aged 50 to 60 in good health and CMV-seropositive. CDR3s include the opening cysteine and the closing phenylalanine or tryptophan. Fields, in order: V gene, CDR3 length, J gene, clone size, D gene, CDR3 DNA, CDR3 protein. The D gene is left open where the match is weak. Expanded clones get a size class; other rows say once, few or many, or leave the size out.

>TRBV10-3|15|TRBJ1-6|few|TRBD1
TGTGCCATCAGCCGGGACAGGGGGCAAAATTCACCCCTCCACTTT
CAISRDRGQNSPLHF
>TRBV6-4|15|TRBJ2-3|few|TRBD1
TGTGCCAGCAGTGACTCGACAGGGGGCGCAGATACGCAGTATTTT
CASSDSTGGADTQYF
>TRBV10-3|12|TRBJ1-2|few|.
TGTGCCATCAGCCCGGTCCGGGATGGCTACACCTTC
CAISPVRDGYTF
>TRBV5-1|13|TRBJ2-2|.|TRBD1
TGCGCCAGCAGCCCACAGGGGGCCGGGGAGCTGTTTTTT
CASSPQGAGELFF
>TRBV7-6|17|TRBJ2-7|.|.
TGTGCCAGCAGCAAATCTGGAGGCCAGGGGCTCACCTACGAGCAGTACTTC
CASSKSGGQGLTYEQYF
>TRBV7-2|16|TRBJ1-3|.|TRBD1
TGTGCCAGCAGCGCGAAAACAGGGGGCTCTGGAAACACCATATATTTT
CASSAKTGGSGNTIYF
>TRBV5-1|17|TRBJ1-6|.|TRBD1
TGCGCCAGCAGCTTGGGTCGCTCAGGGGGCAACAATTCACCCCTCCACTTT
CASSLGRSGGNNSPLHF
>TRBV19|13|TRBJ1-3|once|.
TGTGCCAGTAGTACCGAGAGAGGAAACACCATATATTTT
CASSTERGNTIYF
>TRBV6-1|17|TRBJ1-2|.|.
TGTGCCAGCAGTGAATGGGTCTTTCAGGGACTGAACTATGGCTACACCTTC
CASSEWVFQGLNYGYTF
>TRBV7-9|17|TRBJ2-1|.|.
TGTGCCAGCAGCTTATTTTTGCGGGTTCGCTCCTACAATGAGCAGTTCTTC
CASSLFLRVRSYNEQFF
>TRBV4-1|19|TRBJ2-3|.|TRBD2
TGCGCCAGCAGCCAAGTGAGGCTTGGCGGGGGGGCTGTCACAGATACGCAGTATTTT
CASSQVRLGGGAVTDTQYF
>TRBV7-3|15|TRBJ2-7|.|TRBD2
TGTGCCAGCAGCTACGCCGGGACTACCTCCTACGAGCAGTACTTC
CASSYAGTTSYEQYF
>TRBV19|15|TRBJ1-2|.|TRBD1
TGTGCCAGTAGTATCCAGGACAGGGGAGACTATGGCTACACCTTC
CASSIQDRGDYGYTF
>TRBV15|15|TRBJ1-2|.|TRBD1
TGTGCCACCAGCCTACGCCAGGGGGCTACAGATGGCTACACCTTC
CATSLRQGATDGYTF
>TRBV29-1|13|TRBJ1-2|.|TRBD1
TGCAGCGTCGATACAGGGGGAATCTATGGCTACACCTTC
CSVDTGGIYGYTF
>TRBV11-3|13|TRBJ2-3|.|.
TGTGCCAGCAGCTTAGTGGGCTCAGATACGCAGTATTTT
CASSLVGSDTQYF
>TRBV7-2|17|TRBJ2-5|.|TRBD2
TGTGCCAGCAGCCGACCGGGGACTAGCGGGGGGTTGGAGACCCAGTACTTC
CASSRPGTSGGLETQYF
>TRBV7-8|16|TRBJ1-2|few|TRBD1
TGTGCCAGCAGCTTAGTGCGGGGGACAGGGGTGTCGGGCTACACCTTC
CASSLVRGTGVSGYTF
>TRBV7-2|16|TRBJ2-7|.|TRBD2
TGTGCCAGCAGCTCTCGGACTAGCGGGGAAATCTACGAGCAGTACTTC
CASSSRTSGEIYEQYF
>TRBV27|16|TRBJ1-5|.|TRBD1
TGTGCCAGCAGTGCGACAGGGGGTAGGCCAAGTCAGCCCCAGCATTTT
CASSATGGRPSQPQHF
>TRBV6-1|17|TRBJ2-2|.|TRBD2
TGTGCCAGCAGTGTCGTCGGGGGGGGCACGAACACCGGGGAGCTGTTTTTT
CASSVVGGGTNTGELFF
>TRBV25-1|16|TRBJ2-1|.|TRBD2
TGTGCCAGCAGTGACCAAAAGCGGGGGGGCTGGAATGAGCAGTTCTTC
CASSDQKRGGWNEQFF
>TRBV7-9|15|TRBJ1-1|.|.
TGTGCCAGCAGCCAAACTCGGGTCGAGGTCACTGAAGCTTTCTTT
CASSQTRVEVTEAFF
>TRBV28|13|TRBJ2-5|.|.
TGTGCCAGCAGTTTCGGGACCTCTCAGGGGCAGTACTTC
CASSFGTSQGQYF
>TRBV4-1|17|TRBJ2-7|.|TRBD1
TGCGCCAGCAGCCAACCCCGACAGGGGGGTGCTCACTACGAGCAGTACTTC
CASSQPRQGGAHYEQYF
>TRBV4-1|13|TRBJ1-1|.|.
TGCGCCAGCAGCCAAGCGGTCCCTACTGAAGCTTTCTTT
CASSQAVPTEAFF
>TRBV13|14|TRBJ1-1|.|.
TGTGCCAGCAGCTCAGGGTTCGTGAACACTGAAGCTTTCTTT
CASSSGFVNTEAFF
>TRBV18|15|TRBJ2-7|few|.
TGTGCCAGCTCACCAGCCGGGTCTCGCTCCTACGAGCAGTACTTC
CASSPAGSRSYEQYF
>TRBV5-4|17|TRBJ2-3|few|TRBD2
TGTGCCAGCAGCCCGGGACTAGCGGGGACCAGCACAGATACGCAGTATTTT
CASSPGLAGTSTDTQYF
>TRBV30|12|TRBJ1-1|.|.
TGTGCCTGGAGTGTACAGGTGGCTGAAGCTTTCTTT
CAWSVQVAEAFF
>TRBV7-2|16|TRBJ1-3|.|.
TGTGCCAGCAGCTTCGCGGGACTGAGCTCTGGAAACACCATATATTTT
CASSFAGLSSGNTIYF
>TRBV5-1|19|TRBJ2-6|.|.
TGCGCCAGCAGTAGTTCGGGGGGCGCTTTGCTCTCTGGGGCCAACGTCCTGACTTTC
CASSSSGGALLSGANVLTF
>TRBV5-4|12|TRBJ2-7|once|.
TGTGCCAGCAGCCTGGGGACATCCGGACAGTACTTC
CASSLGTSGQYF
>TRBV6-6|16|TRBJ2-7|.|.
TGTGCCAGCAGTTACTCGTATGCTGTCGGGGGCTACGAGCAGTACTTC
CASSYSYAVGGYEQYF
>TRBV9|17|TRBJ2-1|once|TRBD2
TGTGCCAGCAGCGTAGAATTAGCGGGTTTCTCCTACAATGAGCAGTTCTTC
CASSVELAGFSYNEQFF
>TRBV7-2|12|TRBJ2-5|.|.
TGTGCCAGCAGTCGGTACCAAGAGACCCAGTACTTC
CASSRYQETQYF
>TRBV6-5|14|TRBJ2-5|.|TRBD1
TGTGCCAGCAGTCGAGGGACAGGGCGAGAGACCCAGTACTTC
CASSRGTGRETQYF
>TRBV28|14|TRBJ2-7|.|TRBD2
TGTGCCAGCAGCCCGACTAGCTTCTCCTACGAGCAGTACTTC
CASSPTSFSYEQYF
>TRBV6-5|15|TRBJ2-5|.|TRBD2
TGTGCCAGCACCCGGGGACTAGCGGGGAAAGAGACCCAGTACTTC
CASTRGLAGKETQYF
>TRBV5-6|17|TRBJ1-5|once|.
TGTGCCAGCAGCTTGTTCCAGGGCAGTCTAGGCAATCAGCCCCAGCATTTT
CASSLFQGSLGNQPQHF
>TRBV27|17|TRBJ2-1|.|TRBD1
TGTGCCAGCAGTCCCTCCCGTGGGACAGGGCCCTACAATGAGCAGTTCTTC
CASSPSRGTGPYNEQFF